What follows are 9 T cell receptor beta chains derived from one specimen sequenced in a study of shared clonotypes between healthy human individuals (dated by TCRdb to about 2020). Libraries were prepared through the immunoSEQ multiplex PCR assay. TCRdb stores this immuneACCESS table with in-frame sequences only. Part of the clones is absent; in the studies checked, under half of the shortfall reflects unresolved V genes, and no reason is known for the rest. The table for this sample lists 2 million to 2.5 million clones; 85% to 95% of them were counted only once. The ten largest clones add up to approximately 0.41% of the sample. The sample comprised naive CD4+ T cells from PBMCs. The cell subset or site label of this sample denotes: CD45RA+ positively selected. These receptors were obtained from a man between 18 and 29 years old in good health. Some clones in this sample may be carry-over from other donors' samples.

Concerning this clone: Other DNA variants within this sample encode the same CDR3. The rearrangement links TRBV18 to TRBJ1-1; no definite D call. This CDR3 has 12 residues. Looked up from germline, CDR1 is KGHSH and CDR2 is LQKENI. The V gene lost 5 bases and the J gene lost 2 bases, with 6 bases spanning the gap. CDR3 coding DNA: TGTGCCAGCTCAAGACTCAACACTGAAGCTTTCTTT. Its protein is CASSRLNTEAFF.

This clone is a singleton in its sample. This chain links TRBV19 with TRBJ1-5, with TRBD1 matching 9 bases. The CDR3 length is 14 residues. The V gene end was trimmed by 5 bases and the J gene end by 4 bases; junction bases not matched to a gene: 3. In germline, CDR1 is LNHDA, CDR2 SQIVND (reference sequence). The CDR3 is CASSLQGANQPQHF. The DNA of the CDR3 is TGTGCCAGTAGTTTACAGGGGGCGAATCAGCCCCAGCATTTT.

This clone was counted once. The J gene is TRBJ2-2, the V gene TRBV6-5; TRBD2 aligns across 10 bases. V dropped 4 bases and J dropped 4; count of bases not matched to a gene: 6. CDR1 is MNHEY and CDR2 is SVGAGI in the germline V gene. The CDR3 extends over 16 amino acids. The CDR3 DNA reads as TGTGCCAGCAGTTTCTGGACTAGCGGAGGCACCGGGGAGCTGTTTTTT. Amino acid sequence: CASSFWTSGGTGELFF.

The chain carries TRBV19 and TRBJ2-1; 7 nucleotides align to TRBD2. The CDR3 has 14 amino acids. The ends lost 9 bases at V and 0 bases at J; junction bases unmatched: 5. The germline V gene encodes CDR1 LNHDA and CDR2 SQIVND (reference sequence). Here the CDR3 DNA reads TGTGCCAGCAAAGCGGGGAGCTCCTACAATGAGCAGTTCTTC. It translates to CASKAGSSYNEQFF.

The chain carries TRBV2 and TRBJ2-7, with TRBD1 matching 7 bases. J lost 4 bases, V lost 7 bases, and 10 bases had no gene match. Germline assignment: CDR1 SNHLY and CDR2 FYNNEI. The CDR3 covers 14 residues. The CDR3 DNA reads as TGTGCCAGCACCCTTGGGCAGGGGGTATACGAGCAGTACTTC. It specifies CASTLGQGVYEQYF.

The gene calls are TRBV11-2 and TRBJ1-2; D gene uncertain. CDR1 and CDR2 from the germline V gene are SGHAT and FQNNGV. With 8 bases removed from V and 8 bases from J, the gap between germline ends came to 15 bases. The CDR3 is 12 residues long. CDR3 protein: CASSAAVSGYTF. Here the CDR3 DNA reads TGTGCCAGCTCGGCAGCCGTCAGCGGCTACACCTTC.

The CDR3 protein is CASSLARNEQFF. In nucleotides, the CDR3 is TGTGCCAGCAGCTTAGCCCGGAATGAGCAGTTCTTC. This chain links TRBV7-6 with TRBJ2-1; D unresolved. Germline CDR1 reads SGHVS; CDR2 reads FNYEAQ. The length of the CDR3 is 12 residues. Trimming removed 0 bases from V and 7 bases from J, with 4 bases in between.

The J gene is TRBJ1-1, the V gene TRBV5-1; D is unresolved. Germline-derived CDR1 and CDR2 are SGHRS and YFSETQ. The CDR3 contains 14 residues. The V and J ends lost 4 bases and 0 bases respectively, with 10 bases between them. CDR3 DNA sequence: TGCGCCAGCAGCCGGGGAGACATGAACACTGAAGCTTTCTTT. Translating gives CASSRGDMNTEAFF.

The genes are TRBV25-1 and TRBJ1-1; D unresolved. Per germline, CDR1 MGHDK and CDR2 SYGVNS. The CDR3 length is 12 residues. V was cut by 4 bases and J by 5 bases, with 8 bases left in between. The CDR3 DNA sequence: TGTGCCAGCAGTGGGGAGAGGACTGAAGCTTTCTTT. It encodes CASSGERTEAFF.